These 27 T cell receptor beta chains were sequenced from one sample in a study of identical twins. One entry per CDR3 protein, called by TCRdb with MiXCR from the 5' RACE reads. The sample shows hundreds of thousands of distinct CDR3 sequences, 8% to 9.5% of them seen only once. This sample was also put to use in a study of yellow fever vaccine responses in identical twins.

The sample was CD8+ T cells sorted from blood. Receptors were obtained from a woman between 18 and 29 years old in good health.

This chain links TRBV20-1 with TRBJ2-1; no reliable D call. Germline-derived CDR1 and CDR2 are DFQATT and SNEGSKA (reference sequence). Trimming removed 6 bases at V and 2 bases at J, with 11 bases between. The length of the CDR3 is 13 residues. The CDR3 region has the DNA TGCAGTGCAACAACACTGACCTACAATGAGCAGTTCTTC. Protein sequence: CSATTLTYNEQFF.

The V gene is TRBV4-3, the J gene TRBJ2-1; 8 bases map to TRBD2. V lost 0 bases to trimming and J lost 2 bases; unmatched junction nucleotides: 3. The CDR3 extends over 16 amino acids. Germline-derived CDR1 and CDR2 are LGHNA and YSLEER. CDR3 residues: CASSQDRLAPYNEQFF. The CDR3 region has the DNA TGCGCCAGCAGCCAAGATCGACTAGCGCCCTACAATGAGCAGTTCTTC.

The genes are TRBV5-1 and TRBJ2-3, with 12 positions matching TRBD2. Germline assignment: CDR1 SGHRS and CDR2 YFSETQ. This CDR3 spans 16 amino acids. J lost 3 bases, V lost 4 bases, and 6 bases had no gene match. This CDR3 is CASSATSGRRTDTQYF. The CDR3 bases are TGCGCCAGCAGCGCTACTAGCGGGAGGCGAACAGATACGCAGTATTTT.

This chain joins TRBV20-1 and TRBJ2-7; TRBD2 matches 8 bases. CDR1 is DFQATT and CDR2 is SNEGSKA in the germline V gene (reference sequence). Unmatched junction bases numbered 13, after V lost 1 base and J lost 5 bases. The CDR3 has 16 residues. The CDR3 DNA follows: TGCAGTGCTAGAGGTGGGCGGGAGGTCTTTCTCGACGAGCAGTACTTC. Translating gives CSARGGREVFLDEQYF.

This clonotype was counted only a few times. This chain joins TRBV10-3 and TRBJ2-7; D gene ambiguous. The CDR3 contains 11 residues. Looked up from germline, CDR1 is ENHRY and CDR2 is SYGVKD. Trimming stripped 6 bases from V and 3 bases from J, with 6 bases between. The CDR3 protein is CAISINYEQYF. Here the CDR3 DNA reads TGTGCCATCAGCATAAACTACGAGCAGTACTTC.

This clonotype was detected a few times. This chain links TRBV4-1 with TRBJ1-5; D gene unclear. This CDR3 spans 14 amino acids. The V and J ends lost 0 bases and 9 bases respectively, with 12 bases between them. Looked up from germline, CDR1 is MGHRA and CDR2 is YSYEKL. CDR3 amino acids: CASSQEPSGWPQHF. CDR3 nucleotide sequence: TGCGCCAGCAGCCAAGAGCCTTCGGGGTGGCCCCAGCATTTT.

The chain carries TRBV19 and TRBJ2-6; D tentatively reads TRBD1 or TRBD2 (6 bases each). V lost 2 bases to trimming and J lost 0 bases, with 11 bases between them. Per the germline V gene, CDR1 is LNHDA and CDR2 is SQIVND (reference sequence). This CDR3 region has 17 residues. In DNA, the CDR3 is TGTGCCAGTAGTATACCGGGGGCGAGCTCTGGGGCCAACGTCCTGACTTTC. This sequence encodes CASSIPGASSGANVLTF.

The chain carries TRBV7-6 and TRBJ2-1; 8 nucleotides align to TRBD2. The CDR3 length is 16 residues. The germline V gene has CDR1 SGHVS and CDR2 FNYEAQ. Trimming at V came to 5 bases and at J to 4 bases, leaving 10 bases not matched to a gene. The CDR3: CASSAPGGARYNEQFF. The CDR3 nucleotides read TGTGCCAGCAGCGCCCCGGGGGGGGCGAGGTACAATGAGCAGTTCTTC.

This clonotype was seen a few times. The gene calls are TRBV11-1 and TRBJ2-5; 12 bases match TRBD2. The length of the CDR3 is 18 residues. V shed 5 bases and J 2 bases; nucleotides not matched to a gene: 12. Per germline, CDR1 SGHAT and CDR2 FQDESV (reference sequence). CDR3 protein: CASSPRLAGEGAQETQYF. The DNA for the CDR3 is TGTGCCAGCAGCCCTCGACTAGCGGGGGAGGGGGCACAAGAGACCCAGTACTTC.

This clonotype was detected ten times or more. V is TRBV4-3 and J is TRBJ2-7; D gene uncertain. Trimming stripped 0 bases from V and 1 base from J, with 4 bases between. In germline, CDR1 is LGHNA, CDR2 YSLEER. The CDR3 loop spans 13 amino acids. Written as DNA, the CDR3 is TGCGCCAGCAGCCAAGATAAATCCTACGAGCAGTACTTC. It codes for CASSQDKSYEQYF.

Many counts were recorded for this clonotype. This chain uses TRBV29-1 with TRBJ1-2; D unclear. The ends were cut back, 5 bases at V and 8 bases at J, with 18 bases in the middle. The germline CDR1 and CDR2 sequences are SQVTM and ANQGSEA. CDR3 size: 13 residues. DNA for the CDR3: TGCAGCGTTCCCAGTCCCGGTGGCGCGGGCTACACCTTC. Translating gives CSVPSPGGAGYTF.

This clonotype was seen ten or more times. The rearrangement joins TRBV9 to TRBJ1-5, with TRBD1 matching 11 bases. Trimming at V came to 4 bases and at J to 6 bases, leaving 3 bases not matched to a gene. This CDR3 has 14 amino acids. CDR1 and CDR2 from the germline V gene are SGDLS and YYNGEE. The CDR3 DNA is TGTGCCAGCAGCCCAGGGACAGGGGGTCAGCCCCAGCATTTT. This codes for CASSPGTGGQPQHF.

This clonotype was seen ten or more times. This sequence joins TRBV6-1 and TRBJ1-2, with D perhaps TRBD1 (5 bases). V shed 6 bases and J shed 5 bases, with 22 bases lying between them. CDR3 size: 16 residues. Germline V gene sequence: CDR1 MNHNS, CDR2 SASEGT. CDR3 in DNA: TGTGCCAGCAGCGCAATCATTTTAGGGGAGGGGTATGGCTACACCTTC. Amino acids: CASSAIILGEGYGYTF.

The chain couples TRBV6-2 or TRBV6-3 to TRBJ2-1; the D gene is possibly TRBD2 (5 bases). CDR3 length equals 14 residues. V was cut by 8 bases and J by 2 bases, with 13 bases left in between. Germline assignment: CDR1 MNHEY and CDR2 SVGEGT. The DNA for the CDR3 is TGTGCCAGCCAGAGGGCTCCACCCTACAATGAGCAGTTCTTC. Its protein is CASQRAPPYNEQFF.

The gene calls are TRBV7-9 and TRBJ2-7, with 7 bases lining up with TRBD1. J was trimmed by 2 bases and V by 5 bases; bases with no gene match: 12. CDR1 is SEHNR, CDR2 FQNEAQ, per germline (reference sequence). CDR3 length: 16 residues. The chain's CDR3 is CASSPDRDSITYEQYF. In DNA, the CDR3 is TGTGCCAGCAGCCCTGATCGGGACAGCATAACCTACGAGCAGTACTTC.

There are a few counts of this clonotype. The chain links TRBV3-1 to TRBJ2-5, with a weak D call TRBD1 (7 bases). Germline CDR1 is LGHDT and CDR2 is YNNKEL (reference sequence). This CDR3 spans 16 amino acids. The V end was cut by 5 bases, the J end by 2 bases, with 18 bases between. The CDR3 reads CASSGLRDRLQETQYF. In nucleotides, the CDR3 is TGTGCCAGCAGCGGACTACGGGACAGATTACAAGAGACCCAGTACTTC.

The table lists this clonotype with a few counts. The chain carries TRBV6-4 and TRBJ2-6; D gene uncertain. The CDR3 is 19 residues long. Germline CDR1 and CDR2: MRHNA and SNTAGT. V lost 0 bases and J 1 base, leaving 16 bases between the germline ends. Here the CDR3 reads CASSDSATGGYSGANVLTF. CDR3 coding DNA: TGTGCCAGCAGTGACTCGGCTACCGGCGGCTATTCTGGGGCCAACGTCCTGACTTTC.

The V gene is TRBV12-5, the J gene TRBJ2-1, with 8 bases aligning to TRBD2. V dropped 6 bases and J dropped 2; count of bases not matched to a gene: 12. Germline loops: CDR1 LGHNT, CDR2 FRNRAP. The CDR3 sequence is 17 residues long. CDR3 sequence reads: CASGGEASGYPYNEQFF. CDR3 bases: TGTGCTAGTGGCGGGGAGGCTAGCGGGTATCCCTACAATGAGCAGTTCTTC.

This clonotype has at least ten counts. The CDR3 DNA sequence: TGTGCCAGCAGCTTAGAGCGGCTGTTGGAGCAGTACTTC. Amino acids: CASSLERLLEQYF. The chain recombines TRBV7-2 with TRBJ2-7; a possible D gene is TRBD2 (5 bases). From germline, CDR1 is SGHTA and CDR2 FQGNSA. This CDR3 region has 13 residues. V lost 1 base and J 7 bases, leaving 11 bases between the germline ends. Based on the CDR3 plus reference TRBV7-2 and TRBJ2-7, the full variable domain is GAGVSQSPSNKVTEKGKDVELRCDPISGHTALYWYRQSLGQGLEFLIYFQGNSAPDKSGLPSDRFSAERTGGSVSTLTIQRTQQEDSAVYLCASSLERLLEQYFGPGTRLTVT.

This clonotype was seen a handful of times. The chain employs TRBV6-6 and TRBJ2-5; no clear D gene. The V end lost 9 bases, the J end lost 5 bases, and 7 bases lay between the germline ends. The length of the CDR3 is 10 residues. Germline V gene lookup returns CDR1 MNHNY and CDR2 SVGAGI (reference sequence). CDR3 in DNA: TGTGCCAGTAACCGGGAGACCCAGTACTTC. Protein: CASNRETQYF.

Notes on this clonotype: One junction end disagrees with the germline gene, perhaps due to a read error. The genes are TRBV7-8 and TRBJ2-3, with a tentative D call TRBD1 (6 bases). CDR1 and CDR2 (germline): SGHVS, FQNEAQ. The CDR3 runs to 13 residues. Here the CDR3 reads CATLDRSTDAQYF. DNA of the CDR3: TGTGCCACCCTAGACAGGAGCACAGATGCGCAGTATTTT.

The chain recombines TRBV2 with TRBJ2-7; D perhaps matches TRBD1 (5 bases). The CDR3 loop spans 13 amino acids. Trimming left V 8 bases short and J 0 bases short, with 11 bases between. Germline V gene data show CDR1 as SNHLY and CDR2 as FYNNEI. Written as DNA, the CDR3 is TGTGCCAGCTGCGACAGCTACTCCTACGAGCAGTACTTC. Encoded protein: CASCDSYSYEQYF.

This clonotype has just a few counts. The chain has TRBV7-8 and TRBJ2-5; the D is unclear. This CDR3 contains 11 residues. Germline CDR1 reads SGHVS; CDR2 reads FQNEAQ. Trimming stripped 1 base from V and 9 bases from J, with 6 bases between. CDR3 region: CASSLERAQYF. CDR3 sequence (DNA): TGTGCCAGCAGCTTAGAAAGGGCCCAGTACTTC.

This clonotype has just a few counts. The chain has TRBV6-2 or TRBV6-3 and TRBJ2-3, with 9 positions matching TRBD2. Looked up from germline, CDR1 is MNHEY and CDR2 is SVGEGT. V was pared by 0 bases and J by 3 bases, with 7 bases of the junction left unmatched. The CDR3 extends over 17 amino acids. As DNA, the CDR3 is TGTGCCAGCAGTTACTCGGCGGGAGGGCCTGTAACAGATACGCAGTATTTT. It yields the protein CASSYSAGGPVTDTQYF.

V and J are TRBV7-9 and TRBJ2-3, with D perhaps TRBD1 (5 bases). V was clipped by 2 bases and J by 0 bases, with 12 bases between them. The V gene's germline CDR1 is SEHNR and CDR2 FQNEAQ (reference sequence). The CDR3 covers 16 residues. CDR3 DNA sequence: TGTGCCAGCAGCTTACGGTGGGGCCCTAGCACAGATACGCAGTATTTT. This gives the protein CASSLRWGPSTDTQYF.

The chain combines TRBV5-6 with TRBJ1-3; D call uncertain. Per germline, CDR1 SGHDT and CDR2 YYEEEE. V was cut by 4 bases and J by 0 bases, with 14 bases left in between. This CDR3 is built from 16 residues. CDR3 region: CASSPRVRSSGNTIYF. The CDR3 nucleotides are TGTGCCAGCAGCCCGCGTGTCAGGAGCTCTGGAAACACCATATATTTT.

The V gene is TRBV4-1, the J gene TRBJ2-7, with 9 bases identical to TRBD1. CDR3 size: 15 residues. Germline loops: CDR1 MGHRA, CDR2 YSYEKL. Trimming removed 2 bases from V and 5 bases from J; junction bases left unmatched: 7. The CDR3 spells CASSQMDRGYHEQYF. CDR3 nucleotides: TGCGCCAGCAGCCAAATGGACAGGGGATATCACGAGCAGTACTTC.